This T cell receptor (beta chain) was identified during a study of T cell repertoires in cytomegalovirus infection. Overall study context: TCR beta signatures that were public indicated CMV infection and matching HLA type.

TCRdb fed the reads into MiXCR, producing one record per CDR3 protein. The top ten hold more than 13% of the sample, which has about 890,000 distinct CDR3 sequences, roughly 30% seen once. Study-wide points: Dominating the ex vivo response were HLA-C-restricted CMV-specific TCR beta clonotypes.

Remarks on this clonotype: Its antigen is undetermined.

CDR1 SGHRS and CDR2 YFSETQ come from the germline V gene. The CDR3 has 16 amino acids. Trimming stripped 1 base from V and 2 bases from J, with 10 bases between. The sequence was obtained from a human donor in good health (CMV status not recorded). Some clones in this sample may be carry-over from other donors' samples. The chain is built from TRBV5-1 and TRBJ2-6; possible D gene TRBD2, 6 bases. Sequences were derived from cultured CD8+ T cells from PBMCs, sampled from culture after CMV antigen stimulation. The CDR3 region is CASSLTAGTGANVLTF. CDR3 coding DNA: TGCGCCAGCAGCTTGACAGCGGGCACTGGGGCCAACGTCCTGACTTTC.